The rows below give T cell receptor beta chains drawn from one sample of a study of blood T cell repertoires in COVID-19. Generated by immunoSEQ multiplex PCR, the TCRdb table keeps only in-frame clones and is missing some. Of 200,000 to 250,000 clones in the sample, roughly 85% are singletons; the top ten hold about 3.9%. Sequencing used PBMCs or T cells enriched from blood (not recorded which). The origin of the receptors is a woman between 40 and 50 years old who had been exposed to COVID-19. The CDR3 runs from the conserved cysteine through the conserved F or W.

TRBV9 CASSAGLAGSQETQYF
TRBV5-1 CASSAAGGQGETQYF
TRBV10-3 CAISELAGMIGYTF
TRBV6-2/TRBV6-3 CASSYRTTYEQYF
TRBV7-8 CASSLRRGRANTGELFF
TRBV5-1 CASSRGTGGTEAFF
TRBV9 CASSVAIQETQYF
TRBV28 CASSTGQGATEAFF
TRBV3-1/TRBV3-2 CASSGAGNEAFF
TRBV3-1/TRBV3-2 CASSQGIAGNTDTQYF
TRBV5-1 CASSLGSRTATGELFF
TRBV5-1 CASSLLGIGGGGGNEQYF
TRBV7-2 CASSPRTGYEQYF
TRBV19 CASSWDRTYEQYF
TRBV7-9 CASSYGAGEQYF
TRBV9 CASSVGSGGNIQYF
TRBV19 CASRDNLYGYTF
TRBV28 CASKFRDRGHGYTF
TRBV24-1 CATQGAGGAAGELFF
TRBV3-1/TRBV3-2 CASSRGTLQETQYF
TRBV6-5 CASRGVSYEQYF
TRBV7-2 CASSLAWQVNNYGYTF
TRBV24-1 CATAGASGGEVNEQFF
TRBV6-2/TRBV6-3 CASSSTGSTGTQYF
TRBV24-1 CATSDSGADTQYF
TRBV19 CASSPQRGSYEQYF
TRBV14 CASSQGPQLGSGNYGYTF
TRBV18 CASSPTLAGVTSEQYF
TRBV7-2 CASSLARPEETQYF
TRBV10-3 CAIRTGGNSPLHF
TRBV4-1 CASSQPRRRNEQYF
TRBV28 CASSLGDRRFQPQHF
TRBV4-1 CASSHRYRGPLRELNAEAFF
TRBV7-9 CASSRSAGSNYGYTF
TRBV6-5 CASRTGYGANVLTF
TRBV9 CASSVEGNYGYTF
TRBV7-2 CASSLRGTVASDTQYF